A selection of T cell receptor beta chains follows, all from one sample in a study of shared clonotypes between healthy human individuals. Repertoires were generated with immunoSEQ multiplex PCR, while TCRdb's copy carries only in-frame clones and drops some. The sample includes about 2.1 million clones, just under 95% seen only once; the top ten take less than 2%. Sequencing was carried out using naive CD8+ T cells from PBMCs. The source of these receptors is a man younger than 30 in good health. Some clones in this sample may be carry-over from other donors' samples. Both conserved end residues are part of each CDR3. The D gene is left open where the match is weak. Not every row has a clone size; where given, it reads once, few, many or a size class.

J	V	size	D	CDR3	DNA
TRBJ2-1	TRBV2	NA	TRBD2	CASSELAGGPSDCEQFF	TGTGCCAGCAGTGAATTAGCGGGAGGGCCCTCGGATTGTGAGCAGTTCTTC
TRBJ2-2	TRBV15	NA	NA	CATSRMGGSGELFF	TGTGCCACCAGCAGGATGGGGGGAAGCGGGGAGCTGTTTTTT
TRBJ1-5	TRBV27	NA	TRBD1	CASSLGGQGGQPQHF	TGTGCCAGCAGTTTAGGGGGACAGGGGGGTCAGCCCCAGCATTTT
TRBJ1-1	TRBV7-9	NA	TRBD1	CASSARDRGGYAFF	TGTGCCAGCAGCGCCCGCGACAGGGGAGGTTATGCTTTCTTT
TRBJ2-1	TRBV6-5	once	NA	CASSYEAVEAYNEQFF	TGTGCCAGCAGTTACGAGGCGGTAGAAGCCTACAATGAGCAGTTCTTC
TRBJ2-6	TRBV2	NA	TRBD1	CASRGQEISGANVLTF	TGTGCCAGCAGAGGACAGGAGATCTCTGGGGCCAACGTCCTGACTTTC
TRBJ2-7	TRBV19	NA	TRBD1	CASSIGPGGYEQYF	TGTGCCAGTAGTATTGGTCCAGGGGGCTACGAGCAGTACTTC
TRBJ1-2	TRBV29-1	once	NA	CSVLTELSYGYTF	TGCAGCGTTCTGACAGAGCTATCGTATGGCTACACCTTC
TRBJ1-3	TRBV14	once	NA	CASSQSYVPGRNTIYF	TGTGCCAGCAGCCAATCCTATGTGCCGGGAAGAAACACCATATATTTT
TRBJ2-7	TRBV28	NA	NA	CASSFAGSYEQYF	TGTGCCAGCAGTTTCGCGGGAAGCTACGAGCAGTACTTC
TRBJ2-1	TRBV27	few	TRBD2	CASSLSSAGVPFF	TGTGCCAGCAGTTTATCGTCAGCGGGAGTCCCTTTCTTC
TRBJ1-1	TRBV5-4	NA	NA	CASSLAPEAFF	TGTGCCAGCAGCTTGGCCCCTGAAGCTTTCTTT
TRBJ1-2	TRBV4-1	once	NA	CASSQDHGNGYGYTF	TGCGCCAGCAGCCAAGATCACGGGAATGGCTATGGCTACACCTTC
TRBJ2-7	TRBV27	NA	NA	CAAGEGGSYEQYF	TGTGCCGCCGGCGAGGGGGGTTCCTACGAGCAGTACTTC
TRBJ2-7	TRBV4-3	NA	TRBD2	CASSQEVFWREGLISYEQYF	TGCGCCAGCAGCCAAGAGGTTTTCTGGCGGGAGGGCCTAATCTCCTACGAGCAGTACTTC
TRBJ2-1	TRBV9	NA	NA	CASSVEGRVRHEQFF	TGTGCCAGCAGCGTAGAGGGCAGGGTGAGGCATGAGCAGTTCTTC
TRBJ2-1	TRBV7-8	NA	TRBD2	CASTTGLADSLSSYNEQFF	TGTGCCAGCACCACGGGACTAGCGGACTCTTTAAGCTCCTACAATGAGCAGTTCTTC
TRBJ2-1	TRBV9	NA	NA	CASSTNPSRPGGAAYNEQFF	TGTGCCAGCAGCACAAATCCGTCCCGTCCAGGCGGCGCGGCCTACAATGAGCAGTTCTTC
TRBJ1-4	TRBV19	NA	NA	CASTGEANEKLFF	TGTGCCAGCACCGGGGAAGCTAATGAAAAACTGTTTTTT
TRBJ2-1	TRBV7-8	NA	TRBD2	CASSLSSAGGDEQFF	TGTGCCAGCAGCTTAAGTTCGGCGGGAGGGGATGAGCAGTTCTTC
TRBJ2-7	TRBV27	NA	NA	CASSLVRVSGGALDEQYF	TGTGCCAGCAGTTTAGTGAGGGTCTCAGGGGGGGCTCTGGACGAGCAGTACTTC
TRBJ1-2	TRBV5-1	NA	TRBD1	CASRLTGVDGYTF	TGCGCCAGCAGACTTACAGGGGTAGATGGCTACACCTTC
TRBJ1-1	TRBV11-2	NA	NA	CASSTTGQPNTEAFF	TGTGCCAGCAGCACTACAGGACAGCCGAACACTGAAGCTTTCTTT
TRBJ2-3	TRBV9	NA	NA	CASEGTSTDTQYF	TGTGCCAGCGAGGGGACTAGCACAGATACGCAGTATTTT
TRBJ1-2	TRBV14	NA	TRBD1	CASSQWQGEGYTF	TGTGCCAGCAGCCAATGGCAGGGGGAAGGCTACACCTTC
TRBJ2-1	TRBV15	NA	NA	CATSTRGGEGNEQFF	TGTGCCACCAGCACTCGAGGGGGAGAGGGAAATGAGCAGTTCTTC
TRBJ1-1	TRBV9	NA	NA	CASSQTLDTEAFF	TGTGCCAGCAGCCAAACTCTTGACACTGAAGCTTTCTTT
TRBJ1-1	TRBV6-5	NA	NA	CASSPQIMNTEAFF	TGTGCCAGCAGTCCCCAGATAATGAACACTGAAGCTTTCTTT
TRBJ2-7	TRBV11-2	NA	NA	CASSLVGPLYEQYF	TGTGCCAGCAGCTTAGTGGGTCCTTTGTACGAGCAGTACTTC
TRBJ2-7	TRBV27	NA	TRBD1	CASSTNPGQGASYEQYF	TGTGCCAGCAGTACTAACCCGGGACAGGGGGCCTCCTACGAGCAGTACTTC
TRBJ1-2	TRBV27	NA	TRBD1	CASSSSGTGLGYTF	TGTGCCAGCAGTTCGTCCGGGACAGGGCTTGGCTACACCTTC
TRBJ2-3	TRBV9	NA	NA	CASSPGPSGADTQYF	TGTGCCAGCAGCCCAGGGCCGTCGGGCGCAGATACGCAGTATTTT
TRBJ2-7	TRBV15	NA	NA	CATSEARDTRPYEQYF	TGTGCCACCAGCGAAGCCAGGGACACCCGACCCTACGAGCAGTACTTC
TRBJ2-7	TRBV5-1	NA	NA	CASSSAQEGYEQYF	TGCGCCAGCAGCTCGGCGCAGGAGGGCTACGAGCAGTACTTC
TRBJ2-7	TRBV27	NA	NA	CASSMTVGGREQYF	TGTGCCAGCAGCATGACGGTGGGGGGTCGCGAGCAGTACTTC
TRBJ1-4	TRBV2	NA	TRBD1	CASSELDRVPTNEKLFF	TGTGCCAGCAGTGAGTTAGACAGGGTCCCAACTAATGAAAAACTGTTTTTT
TRBJ1-1	TRBV6-5	NA	TRBD1	CASRIRQGAEAFF	TGTGCCAGCAGGATACGACAGGGGGCTGAAGCTTTCTTT
TRBJ1-1	TRBV9	NA	NA	CASSVGAGMNTEAFF	TGTGCCAGCAGCGTAGGGGCAGGGATGAACACTGAAGCTTTCTTT
TRBJ2-5	TRBV7-9	NA	NA	CASRTSEGLETQYF	TGTGCCAGCAGAACCTCAGAGGGCTTGGAGACCCAGTACTTC
TRBJ2-5	TRBV7-9	NA	NA	CASSSTSLFRQETQYF	TGTGCCAGCAGCTCGACTAGTCTCTTTAGGCAAGAGACCCAGTACTTC
TRBJ1-4	TRBV9	once	NA	CASSVEGSNEKLFF	TGTGCCAGCAGCGTAGAGGGGTCAAATGAAAAACTGTTTTTT
TRBJ2-7	TRBV7-8	once	TRBD1	CASSLAWDRVIYEQYF	TGTGCCAGCAGCTTAGCGTGGGACAGGGTCATCTACGAGCAGTACTTC
TRBJ2-5	TRBV27	NA	NA	CASSFSFPGPQYF	TGTGCCAGCAGTTTCTCCTTTCCGGGACCCCAGTACTTC
TRBJ1-2	TRBV4-1	once	TRBD1	CASSPGTGANYGYTF	TGCGCCAGCAGCCCAGGGACAGGAGCTAACTATGGCTACACCTTC
TRBJ2-1	TRBV19	NA	TRBD2	CASSIQTRLAGGDYNEQFF	TGTGCCAGTAGTATTCAGACTCGACTAGCGGGAGGGGACTACAATGAGCAGTTCTTC
TRBJ1-3	TRBV2	NA	TRBD1	CASGRDRGDGNTIYF	TGTGCCAGCGGAAGAGACAGGGGCGATGGAAACACCATATATTTT
TRBJ1-2	TRBV6-5	NA	NA	CASGPDGQANYGYTF	TGTGCCAGCGGCCCCGACGGGCAAGCTAACTATGGCTACACCTTC
TRBJ1-1	TRBV9	once	NA	CASNPRGKNTEAFF	TGTGCCAGCAACCCAAGGGGGAAGAACACTGAAGCTTTCTTT